The entry that follows covers one T cell receptor beta chain sequence. V lost 3 bases, J lost 1 base, and 6 bases stayed unmatched. The CDR3 sequence is 15 residues long. Germline V gene lookup returns CDR1 MGHDK and CDR2 SYGVNS. TEMRA cells were FACS-enriched, with CD8+ and CD4+ T cells isolated negatively. After extraction with the RNeasy kit, 0.5 to 1 ug of the RNA was reverse transcribed using random hexamers. Amplification of TCR beta CDR3 by immunoSEQ multiplex PCR spanned 54 Vbeta and 13 Jbeta. TCRdb re-called the immunoSEQ multiplex PCR reads through MiXCR, storing one row per CDR3 protein. The sample carries 140,000 to 150,000 distinct CDR3 sequences, 90% to 97% recorded once. The sample belongs to a study of CD8 T cells in Susac syndrome. Study overall: When blood was drawn, the patients with Susac syndrome were therapy-naive, on corticosteroids, or on intravenous immunoglobulin alone.

Material for sequencing was CD4+ T cells from PBMCs. The receptor was isolated from a human donor with Susac syndrome. V gene TRBV25-1 combines with J gene TRBJ2-7; 7 nucleotides align to TRBD1. CDR3 bases: TGTGCCAGCAGTGACCCCCGGACAGGATCCTACGAGCAGTACTTC. Translating gives CASSDPRTGSYEQYF.